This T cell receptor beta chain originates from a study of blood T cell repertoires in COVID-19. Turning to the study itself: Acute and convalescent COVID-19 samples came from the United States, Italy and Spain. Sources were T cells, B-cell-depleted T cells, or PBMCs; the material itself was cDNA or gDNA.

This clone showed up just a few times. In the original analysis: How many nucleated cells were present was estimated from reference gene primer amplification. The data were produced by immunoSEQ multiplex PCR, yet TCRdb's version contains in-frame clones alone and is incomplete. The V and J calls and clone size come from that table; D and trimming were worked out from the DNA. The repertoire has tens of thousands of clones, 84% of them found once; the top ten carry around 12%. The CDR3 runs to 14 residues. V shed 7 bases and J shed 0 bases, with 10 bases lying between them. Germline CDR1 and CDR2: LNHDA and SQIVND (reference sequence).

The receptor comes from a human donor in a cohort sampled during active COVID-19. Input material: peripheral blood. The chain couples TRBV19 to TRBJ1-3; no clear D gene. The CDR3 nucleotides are TGTGCCAGTACGAGGGTTTCCTCTGGAAACACCATATATTTT. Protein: CASTRVSSGNTIYF.